This T cell receptor beta chain appears in the sequencing data of a study of cytomegalovirus exposure and HLA in healthy donors. Study-wide context: Among about 179 million T cells, an earlier analysis found 90 million to 130 million unique TCR beta sequences.

PCR primers comprised 60 Vbeta and 13 Jbeta primers. Data came from immunoSEQ multiplex PCR; TCRdb stores just in-frame clones and leaves some out. This sample carries some 180,000 clones, roughly a tenth of them seen once, and the ten largest clones take approximately 1.3%. This clone was counted between two and nine times. What it binds is unknown. Study findings and constraints: Available immune exposure information covered CMV serostatus only.

The sample was PBMCs. The clonotype was recovered from a woman in her thirties in good health and CMV-seropositive.

This chain's CDR3 is CASSLSGQGWTDTQYF. The CDR3 DNA reads as TGCGCCAGCAGCCTTTCAGGACAGGGTTGGACAGATACGCAGTATTTT. This chain joins TRBV5-1 and TRBJ2-3, with TRBD1 matching over 8 bases. This CDR3 contains 16 residues. The V gene end was trimmed by 4 bases and the J gene end by 3 bases; junction bases not matched to a gene: 10. Germline assignment: CDR1 SGHRS and CDR2 YFSETQ.